The rows below give T cell receptor beta chains drawn from one sample of a study of glioma-infiltrating T cells after dendritic cell vaccination. Measured with immunoSEQ multiplex PCR; TCRdb has only the in-frame clones, and not every one. The sample records roughly 85,000 clones, 85% being singletons. Specimen: blood, collected after dendritic cell vaccination. These receptors all come from a human donor with glioblastoma. Each CDR3 is given with its conserved first and last residue. The order of the fields is CDR3 DNA, CDR3 protein, V gene, D gene, J gene, clone size. D genes are given only for firm matches. Clone size is given for some rows only: seen once, a few or many times, or a class if the clone is expanded.

CDR3nt: TGTGCCAGCAGCTCCCACCGGGACAGGGATTTCAATGAGCAGTTCTTC; CDR3aa: CASSSHRDRDFNEQFF; v_gene: TRBV7-6; d_gene: TRBD1; j_gene: TRBJ2-1; abundance: NA
CDR3nt: TGTGCCAGCACGTGGGACAGGGGGCGTGAGCAGTACTTC; CDR3aa: CASTWDRGREQYF; v_gene: TRBV28; d_gene: TRBD1; j_gene: TRBJ2-7; abundance: NA
CDR3nt: TGTGCCAGCAGCTTAGGGCCAGGGGGCGTTTACGAGCAGTACTTC; CDR3aa: CASSLGPGGVYEQYF; v_gene: TRBV7-3; d_gene: TRBD1; j_gene: TRBJ2-7; abundance: few
CDR3nt: TGTGCCAGCAGCGTAGGTCAGGGAAACTCGAATGAGCAGTTCTTC; CDR3aa: CASSVGQGNSNEQFF; v_gene: TRBV9; d_gene: NA; j_gene: TRBJ2-1; abundance: NA
CDR3nt: TGTGCCACCAGCAGAGGTCCCAGCGCAAACACAGATACGCAGTATTTT; CDR3aa: CATSRGPSANTDTQYF; v_gene: TRBV15; d_gene: NA; j_gene: TRBJ2-3; abundance: NA
CDR3nt: TGTGCCAGTAGTATAACTAACTCCTACAATGAGCAGTTCTTC; CDR3aa: CASSITNSYNEQFF; v_gene: TRBV19; d_gene: NA; j_gene: TRBJ2-1; abundance: once
CDR3nt: TGTGCCAGTAGTCCCACAGGGATAGGTGGCTACACCTTC; CDR3aa: CASSPTGIGGYTF; v_gene: TRBV19; d_gene: NA; j_gene: TRBJ1-2; abundance: few
CDR3nt: TGTGCCAGCAGCTTGAGGTCGAGACAGGGGGTATCTGAAGCTTTCTTT; CDR3aa: CASSLRSRQGVSEAFF; v_gene: TRBV5-6; d_gene: TRBD1; j_gene: TRBJ1-1; abundance: NA
CDR3nt: TGTGCCAGCAGTTTAGCGACAGGGGCGGTCTATGGCTACACCTTC; CDR3aa: CASSLATGAVYGYTF; v_gene: TRBV27; d_gene: TRBD1; j_gene: TRBJ1-2; abundance: NA
CDR3nt: TGTGCCAGCAGCCCTCGGACTAGCGGGAGGAATTACGAGCAGTACTTC; CDR3aa: CASSPRTSGRNYEQYF; v_gene: TRBV7-9; d_gene: TRBD2; j_gene: TRBJ2-7; abundance: NA
CDR3nt: TGTGCCAGCAGTGGTCTAGCGGGAGGGGGAGTCACCGGGGAGCTGTTTTTT; CDR3aa: CASSGLAGGGVTGELFF; v_gene: TRBV2; d_gene: TRBD2; j_gene: TRBJ2-2; abundance: NA
CDR3nt: TGTGCCAGCAAAACATCACTAACTAGCGGAGGCTACAATGAGCAGTTCTTC; CDR3aa: CASKTSLTSGGYNEQFF; v_gene: TRBV11-2; d_gene: TRBD2; j_gene: TRBJ2-1; abundance: NA
CDR3nt: TGTGCCAGCAGTTACGTAGGGACAGGGAAAGGAGAGACCCAGTACTTC; CDR3aa: CASSYVGTGKGETQYF; v_gene: TRBV6-5; d_gene: TRBD1; j_gene: TRBJ2-5; abundance: NA
CDR3nt: TGTGCCAGCAGCCAAAGCACCGGGACAGGGTTCTACGAGCAGTACTTC; CDR3aa: CASSQSTGTGFYEQYF; v_gene: TRBV7-7; d_gene: TRBD1; j_gene: TRBJ2-7; abundance: NA
CDR3nt: TGTGCCAGCAGCTCGGGGACAGGGGGCATGGGGGGAAACACCATATATTTT; CDR3aa: CASSSGTGGMGGNTIYF; v_gene: TRBV5-4; d_gene: TRBD1; j_gene: TRBJ1-3; abundance: few
CDR3nt: TGCGCCAGCAGCCCAGAAAGAATCTCTGGAAACACCATATATTTT; CDR3aa: CASSPERISGNTIYF; v_gene: TRBV5-1; d_gene: NA; j_gene: TRBJ1-3; abundance: NA
CDR3nt: TGTGCCAGCAGCGACAGGGGGCGCGACCTAATGGAATCCTATGGCTACACCTTC; CDR3aa: CASSDRGRDLMESYGYTF; v_gene: TRBV21-1; d_gene: NA; j_gene: TRBJ1-2; abundance: NA
CDR3nt: TGTGCCAGCAGTTTATACAGGGGGAGCTACGAGCAGTACTTC; CDR3aa: CASSLYRGSYEQYF; v_gene: TRBV28; d_gene: TRBD1; j_gene: TRBJ2-7; abundance: NA
CDR3nt: TGCGCCAGCAGCCATCGGACAGGGTCCGACAATGAGCAGTTCTTC; CDR3aa: CASSHRTGSDNEQFF; v_gene: TRBV4-1; d_gene: TRBD1; j_gene: TRBJ2-1; abundance: NA
CDR3nt: TGCGCCAGCAGCGATACAGGGGGGACCACTGAAGCTTTCTTT; CDR3aa: CASSDTGGTTEAFF; v_gene: TRBV5-1; d_gene: TRBD1; j_gene: TRBJ1-1; abundance: few
CDR3nt: TGTGCCAGCAGCAGAGCTAGCGGGTTATCCACAGATACGCAGTATTTT; CDR3aa: CASSRASGLSTDTQYF; v_gene: TRBV5-4; d_gene: TRBD2; j_gene: TRBJ2-3; abundance: once
CDR3nt: TGTGCCACCGGGGAAACCTCACAAGAGACCCAGTACTTC; CDR3aa: CATGETSQETQYF; v_gene: TRBV7-9; d_gene: NA; j_gene: TRBJ2-5; abundance: NA
CDR3nt: TGTGCCAGCAGCTTATCCGCCCTAGCTAACTATGGCTACACCTTC; CDR3aa: CASSLSALANYGYTF; v_gene: TRBV11-2; d_gene: NA; j_gene: TRBJ1-2; abundance: NA
CDR3nt: TGTGCCAGCAGTCTCTACGATGGTGAGCAGTTCTTC; CDR3aa: CASSLYDGEQFF; v_gene: TRBV27; d_gene: NA; j_gene: TRBJ2-1; abundance: NA
CDR3nt: TGTGCCAGCAGTTCCCAGGCTGGGGAGCTGTTTTTT; CDR3aa: CASSSQAGELFF; v_gene: TRBV27; d_gene: NA; j_gene: TRBJ2-2; abundance: once
CDR3nt: TGTGCCAGTAGTCATAAGGTCAGGGGCCCTAACTATGGCTACACCTTC; CDR3aa: CASSHKVRGPNYGYTF; v_gene: TRBV19; d_gene: NA; j_gene: TRBJ1-2; abundance: NA
CDR3nt: TGTGCCAGCAGCTTAGTAGGCAGGGTTGAGCAGTTCTTC; CDR3aa: CASSLVGRVEQFF; v_gene: TRBV11-2; d_gene: NA; j_gene: TRBJ2-1; abundance: NA
CDR3nt: TGTGCCAGCAGCCTTGCCGGGGGGAGCGCTGGAAACACCATATATTTT; CDR3aa: CASSLAGGSAGNTIYF; v_gene: TRBV4-2; d_gene: NA; j_gene: TRBJ1-3; abundance: few
CDR3nt: TGTGCCAGCAGCTACCCGGGACAGGGGAAACATGAGCAGTTCTTC; CDR3aa: CASSYPGQGKHEQFF; v_gene: TRBV28; d_gene: TRBD1; j_gene: TRBJ2-1; abundance: NA
CDR3nt: TGTGCCAGCAGCTTAGTTGCGGGGCCGCTAACTGAAAAACTGTTTTTT; CDR3aa: CASSLVAGPLTEKLFF; v_gene: TRBV7-6; d_gene: NA; j_gene: TRBJ1-4; abundance: NA
CDR3nt: TGTGCCAGCAGCTTACAAGGGAGTAGTTCCTACGAGCAGTACTTC; CDR3aa: CASSLQGSSSYEQYF; v_gene: TRBV7-3; d_gene: NA; j_gene: TRBJ2-7; abundance: NA
CDR3nt: TGCGCCAGCAGCCAATCAAGGACAGGGAACTCTGGGGCCAACGTCCTGACTTTC; CDR3aa: CASSQSRTGNSGANVLTF; v_gene: TRBV4-1; d_gene: TRBD1; j_gene: TRBJ2-6; abundance: NA